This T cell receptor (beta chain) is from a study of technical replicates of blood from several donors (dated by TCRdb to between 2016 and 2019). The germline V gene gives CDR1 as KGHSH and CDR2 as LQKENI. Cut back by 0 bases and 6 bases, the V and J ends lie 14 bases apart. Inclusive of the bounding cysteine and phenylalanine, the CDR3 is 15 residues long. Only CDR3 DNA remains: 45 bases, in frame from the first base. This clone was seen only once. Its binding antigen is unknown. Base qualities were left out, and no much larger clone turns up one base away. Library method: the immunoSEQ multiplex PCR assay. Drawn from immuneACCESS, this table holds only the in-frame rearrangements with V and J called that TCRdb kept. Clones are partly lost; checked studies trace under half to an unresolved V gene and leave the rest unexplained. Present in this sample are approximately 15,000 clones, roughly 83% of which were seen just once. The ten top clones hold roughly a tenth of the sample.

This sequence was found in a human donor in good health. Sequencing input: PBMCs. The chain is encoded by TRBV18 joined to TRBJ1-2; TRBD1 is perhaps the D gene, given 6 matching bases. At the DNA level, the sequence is TGTGCCAGCTCACCACCGAGCCAGGGGAAGGATGGCTACACCTTC. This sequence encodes CASSPPSQGKDGYTF. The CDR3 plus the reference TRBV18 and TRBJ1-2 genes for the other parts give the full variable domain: NAGVMQNPRHLVRRRGQEARLRCSPMKGHSHVYWYRQLPEEGLKFMVYLQKENIIDESGMPKERFSAEFPKEGPSILRIQQVVRGDSAAYFCASSPPSQGKDGYTFGSGTRLTVV.